The 27 T cell receptor beta chains reported below all come from one sample, sequenced in a study of CD8 T cells in ankylosing spondylitis (dated 2017 in TCRdb). On the study overall, not on this receptor specifically: A TCR beta motif of several highly homologous amino acid variants appeared characteristic of blood from ankylosing spondylitis patients.

Libraries were prepared through 5' RACE. Sequencing used an Illumina HiSeq 2500. The public reads were reprocessed in TCRdb via fastp at Q25 and MiXCR, keeping in-frame beta chains. One record per CDR3 amino acid sequence lists the most common genes and DNA. The sample has about 390,000 distinct CDR3 sequences on record, about 22% of them singletons. The ten most abundant clones make up 16% of the sample. These receptors' antigens are unknown. Material for sequencing was blood, either unsorted or a sorted T cell fraction (not recorded which). The origin of the receptors is a male donor with ankylosing spondylitis.

This clonotype has a handful of counts. This sequence joins TRBV29-1 and TRBJ2-3, with D unresolved. V lost 5 bases to trimming and J lost 4 bases, with 10 bases between them. Germline lookup yields CDR1 SQVTM and CDR2 ANQGSEA. The CDR3 spans 12 residues. The CDR3 nucleotides read TGCAGCGTTACCGGGCAGGCAGATACGCAGTATTTT. Translated: CSVTGQADTQYF.

The chain recombines TRBV28 with TRBJ1-1, with D uncertain. The CDR3 contains 11 residues. Germline values: CDR1 MDHEN, CDR2 SYDVKM. Trimming left V 6 bases short and J 5 bases short, with 7 bases between. CDR3 nucleotides: TGTGCCAGCAGGGCGGGGACTGAAGCTTTCTTT. It yields the protein CASRAGTEAFF.

V gene TRBV19 combines with J gene TRBJ1-2, with 9 bases that match TRBD1. CDR3 length: 14 amino acids. Germline V gene sequence: CDR1 LNHDA, CDR2 SQIVND (reference sequence). J lost 4 bases, V lost 7 bases, and 7 bases had no gene match. Here the CDR3 DNA reads TGTGCCAGTAACCCACAGGGGGCAGGCTATGGCTACACCTTC. Its protein is CASNPQGAGYGYTF.

This clonotype has at least ten counts. V gene TRBV4-3 combines with J gene TRBJ2-7; the D is unclear. The CDR3 loop spans 13 amino acids. Per the germline V gene, CDR1 is LGHNA and CDR2 is YSLEER. V shed 2 bases and J shed 6 bases, with 11 bases lying between them. CDR3 in DNA: TGCGCCAGCAGCCAACGGTCGGACCTCGAGCAGTACTTC. It specifies CASSQRSDLEQYF.

The chain joins TRBV29-1 to TRBJ1-1, with a tentative D call TRBD1 (5 bases). The germline gives CDR1 SQVTM, CDR2 ANQGSEA. The CDR3 sequence is 13 residues long. V was pared by 7 bases and J by 2 bases, with 14 bases between. The CDR3 protein is CSAGVGGNTEAFF. Written as DNA, the CDR3 is TGCAGCGCGGGGGTCGGGGGTAACACTGAAGCTTTCTTT. The full variable domain, completed using reference TRBV29-1 and TRBJ1-1, is SAVISQKPSRDICQRGTSLTIQCQVDSQVTMMFWYRQQPGQSLTLIATANQGSEATYESGFVIDKFPISRPNLTFSTLTVSNMSPEDSSIYLCSAGVGGNTEAFFGQGTRLTVV.

This rearrangement joins TRBV6-5 to TRBJ2-7; 7 bases fit TRBD1. Germline lookup yields CDR1 MNHEY and CDR2 SVGAGI. The CDR3 covers 14 residues. V trimming: 2 bases; J trimming: 7 bases; junction bases outside the gene matches: 8. The CDR3 bases are TGTGCCAGCAGTTACCGACAGGGAGTAAGGGAGCAGTACTTC. Translating gives CASSYRQGVREQYF.

The J gene is TRBJ2-7, the V gene TRBV27; D call uncertain. Germline CDR1 MNHEY, CDR2 SMNVEV (reference sequence). The CDR3 has 14 residues. V lost 8 bases to trimming and J lost 0 bases, with 14 bases between them. The DNA for the CDR3 is TGTGCCAGCCGAACCAGTGGGATCTCCTACGAGCAGTACTTC. Protein: CASRTSGISYEQYF.

The chain has TRBV7-8 and TRBJ2-5, with a weak D call TRBD1 (5 bases). V was trimmed by 4 bases and J by 2 bases, leaving 11 bases between them. This CDR3 is 14 amino acids long. From germline, CDR1 is SGHVS and CDR2 FQNEAQ. For the CDR3, the DNA is TGTGCCAGCAGCTCACAGGAGTGGCAAGAGACCCAGTACTTC. Its translation: CASSSQEWQETQYF.

This clonotype was observed at least ten times. This sequence joins TRBV12-3 or TRBV12-4 and TRBJ2-7; 13 bases fit TRBD2. The V segment lost 6 bases and the J segment 4 bases; nucleotides outside the gene matches: 15. The CDR3 contains 18 residues. For the CDR3, the DNA is TGTGCCAGCAGCCCTGCCCGAATTACTAGCGGGAGGGGATACGAGCAGTACTTC. Translating gives CASSPARITSGRGYEQYF.

The chain employs TRBV30 and TRBJ2-7; 11 bases are shared with TRBD2. CDR3 size: 14 residues. The V gene's germline CDR1 is GTSNPN and CDR2 SVGIG (reference sequence). The junction had 6 bases not matched to a gene; V was cut back by 6 bases and J by 2 bases. CDR3 coding DNA: TGTGCCTGTTTTCCTAGCGGGAGGACCTACGAGCAGTACTTC. Translating it yields CACFPSGRTYEQYF.

This clonotype was seen a handful of times. The chain couples TRBV11-2 to TRBJ1-2; TRBD1 might be the D (6 bases). Germline CDR1 and CDR2: SGHAT and FQNNGV. V shed 2 bases and J shed 6 bases, with 16 bases lying between them. The CDR3 sequence is 15 residues long. The CDR3 DNA reads TGTGCCAGCAGCTTATTCGGGGGCGGCGGTGATGGCTACACCTTC. Its protein product is CASSLFGGGGDGYTF.

V usage is TRBV6-2 or TRBV6-3 and J usage is TRBJ1-1; TRBD1 matches 9 bases. The CDR3 runs 20 residues. Trimming removed 2 bases from V and 0 bases from J; junction bases left unmatched: 16. Per germline, CDR1 MNHEY and CDR2 SVGEGT. CDR3 residues: CASSYATTDRGKGVNTEAFF. The CDR3 nucleotides are TGTGCCAGCAGTTACGCTACTACGGACAGGGGAAAAGGGGTGAACACTGAAGCTTTCTTT.

This clonotype was seen only a few times. The J gene is TRBJ1-1, the V gene TRBV5-1; perhaps TRBD1 as D (5 bases). The CDR3 length is 14 residues. V shed 5 bases and J shed 6 bases, with 17 bases lying between them. In germline, CDR1 is SGHRS, CDR2 YFSETQ. The CDR3 is CASSFEAGWAEAFF. The CDR3, as DNA: TGCGCCAGCAGTTTCGAAGCAGGGTGGGCTGAAGCTTTCTTT. Filled out from reference TRBV5-1 and TRBJ1-1, the complete variable domain reads KAGVTQTPRYLIKTRGQQVTLSCSPISGHRSVSWYQQTPGQGLQFLFEYFSETQRNKGNFPGRFSGRQFSNSRSEMNVSTLELGDSALYLCASSFEAGWAEAFFGQGTRLTVV.

The chain employs TRBV5-1 and TRBJ2-5; tentatively, D is TRBD2 (5 bases). CDR3 size: 15 residues. V was shortened by 3 bases and J by 4 bases, with 16 bases between the two germline ends. The germline CDR1 and CDR2 sequences are SGHRS and YFSETQ. CDR3 in DNA: TGCGCCAGCAGCTCGTCCGGGATAGAGGGAGAGACCCAGTACTTC. Translated: CASSSSGIEGETQYF.

This clonotype came up a few times. The CDR3 here is CASSPQAGDPYGYTF. The DNA of the CDR3 is TGCGCCAGCAGCCCCCAGGCAGGGGACCCCTATGGCTACACCTTC. The gene calls are TRBV5-1 and TRBJ1-2; the D gene is possibly TRBD1 (6 bases). Trimming removed 4 bases from V and 4 bases from J, with 17 bases in between. The CDR3 contains 15 residues. From germline, CDR1 is SGHRS and CDR2 YFSETQ.

This clonotype turned up a few times. V is TRBV6-2 or TRBV6-3 and J is TRBJ2-7; D uncertain. The CDR3 extends over 15 amino acids. Between the trimmed V and J ends, which lost 2 bases and 0 bases, there was a span of 11 bases. Germline V gene sequence: CDR1 MNHEY, CDR2 SVGEGT. CDR3 amino acids: CASSYNEESSYEQYF. The CDR3 region has the DNA TGTGCCAGCAGTTACAACGAGGAGAGCTCCTACGAGCAGTACTTC.

This clonotype came up a few times. The J gene is TRBJ2-7, the V gene TRBV4-1; weak D call: TRBD1 (5 bases). CDR1 is MGHRA and CDR2 is YSYEKL in the germline V gene. Trimming cost V 3 bases and J 3 bases, with 12 bases left between them. This CDR3 is 14 amino acids long. The chain's CDR3 is CASSHQGYRYEQYF. Written as DNA, the CDR3 is TGCGCCAGCAGCCACCAGGGATATCGCTACGAGCAGTACTTC.

This clonotype occurred a few times. The J gene is TRBJ2-7, the V gene TRBV9; tentatively, D is TRBD2 (6 bases). V lost 0 bases to trimming and J lost 0 bases, with 13 bases between them. Germline values: CDR1 SGDLS, CDR2 YYNGEE. The CDR3 has 16 residues. CDR3 in DNA: TGTGCCAGCAGCGTAGGAGGAGTAGCGGTCTCCTACGAGCAGTACTTC. Its translation: CASSVGGVAVSYEQYF.

The rearrangement uses TRBV11-3 and TRBJ2-2; D is uncertain. V lost 3 bases and J 6 bases, leaving 8 bases between the germline ends. CDR1 is SGHNT, CDR2 YENEEA, per germline. The CDR3 has 13 amino acids. CDR3 region: CASSLTEPGELFF. The CDR3 coding sequence is TGTGCCAGCAGCTTGACGGAACCCGGGGAGCTGTTTTTT.

This chain links TRBV20-1 with TRBJ2-7; 14 bases are a match to TRBD2. Germline loops: CDR1 DFQATT, CDR2 SNEGSKA (reference sequence). CDR3 size: 18 residues. The V segment lost 0 bases and the J segment 2 bases; nucleotides outside the gene matches: 9. In DNA form, the CDR3 reads TGCAGTGCTAGAGATCTAGGACTAGCGGGAGGTCGGACCTACGAGCAGTACTTC. Amino acid sequence: CSARDLGLAGGRTYEQYF.

This clonotype has a handful of counts. V gene TRBV11-2 combines with J gene TRBJ2-3, with D possibly being TRBD1 or TRBD2 (5 bases each). Deletions cut 5 bases from V and 3 bases from J, with 18 bases between. In germline, CDR1 is SGHAT, CDR2 FQNNGV. The CDR3 covers 16 residues. CDR3 region: CASSKSGARGTDTQYF. The CDR3 coding sequence is TGTGCCAGCAGCAAAAGCGGCGCAAGGGGAACAGATACGCAGTATTTT.

The chain employs TRBV24-1 and TRBJ2-3; D remains unclear. V was clipped by 1 base and J by 5 bases, with 0 bases between them. The CDR3 sequence is 11 residues long. CDR1 and CDR2 from the germline V gene are KGHDR and SFDVKD. The CDR3 loop reads CATSDLDTQYF. Here the CDR3 DNA reads TGTGCCACCAGTGATTTAGATACGCAGTATTTT.

The rearrangement links TRBV20-1 to TRBJ2-7; no clear D gene. Germline V gene sequence: CDR1 DFQATT, CDR2 SNEGSKA (reference sequence). Trimming shortened V by 3 bases and J by 5 bases, and 11 bases separated the two germline ends. This CDR3 spans 12 amino acids. CDR3 region: CSASVEFHEQYF. CDR3 bases: TGCAGTGCTAGCGTGGAGTTTCACGAGCAGTACTTC.

The chain couples TRBV3-1 to TRBJ2-2; D is possibly TRBD2 (5 bases). Trimming stripped 1 base from V and 7 bases from J, with 10 bases between. The CDR3 is 14 residues long. CDR1 is LGHDT and CDR2 is YNNKEL in the germline V gene (reference sequence). The CDR3 sequence is CASSQVARGGELFF. CDR3 nucleotide sequence: TGTGCCAGCAGCCAAGTTGCACGGGGCGGGGAGCTGTTTTTT.

This clonotype was found a few times. The V gene is TRBV29-1, the J gene TRBJ2-4, with D perhaps TRBD1 or TRBD2 (5 bases each). This CDR3 contains 13 residues. V lost 7 bases and J lost 5, with 15 bases in between. Germline loops: CDR1 SQVTM, CDR2 ANQGSEA. The CDR3 here is CSARDVGQNIQYF. CDR3 bases: TGCAGCGCCCGAGATGTGGGACAAAACATTCAGTACTTC. The whole variable domain, filled in from reference TRBV29-1 and TRBJ2-4, reads SAVISQKPSRDICQRGTSLTIQCQVDSQVTMMFWYRQQPGQSLTLIATANQGSEATYESGFVIDKFPISRPNLTFSTLTVSNMSPEDSSIYLCSARDVGQNIQYFGAGTRLSVL.

This chain links TRBV12-3 or TRBV12-4 with TRBJ2-6; 11 nucleotides align to TRBD1. The CDR3 totals 17 residues. The J segment lost 1 base and the V segment lost 7 bases, leaving 6 bases of the junction unmatched. CDR3 nucleotide sequence: TGTGCCAGCACCCGGACAGGGGGCCATTCTGGGGCCAACGTCCTGACTTTC. Residues: CASTRTGGHSGANVLTF.

This clonotype turned up a few times. The chain couples TRBV29-1 to TRBJ2-5; tentative D call: TRBD2 (5 bases). Germline CDR1 and CDR2: SQVTM and ANQGSEA. This CDR3 is built from 13 residues. The V gene lost 1 base and the J gene lost 5 bases, with 11 bases spanning the gap. The CDR3 sequence is CSVEGGPGETQYF. The DNA for the CDR3 is TGCAGCGTTGAAGGAGGACCGGGGGAGACCCAGTACTTC.